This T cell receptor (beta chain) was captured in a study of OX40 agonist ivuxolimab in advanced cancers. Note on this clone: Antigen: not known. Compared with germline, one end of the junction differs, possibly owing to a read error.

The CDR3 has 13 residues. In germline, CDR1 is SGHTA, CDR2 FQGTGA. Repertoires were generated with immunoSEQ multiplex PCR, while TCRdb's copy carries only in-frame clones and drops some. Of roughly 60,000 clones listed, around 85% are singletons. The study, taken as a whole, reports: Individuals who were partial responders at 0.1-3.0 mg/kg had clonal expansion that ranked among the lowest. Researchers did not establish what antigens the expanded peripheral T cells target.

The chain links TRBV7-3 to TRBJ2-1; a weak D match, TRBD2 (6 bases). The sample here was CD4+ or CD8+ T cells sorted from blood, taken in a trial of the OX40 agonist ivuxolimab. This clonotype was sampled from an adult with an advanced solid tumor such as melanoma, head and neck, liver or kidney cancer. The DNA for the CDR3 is TGTGCCAGCAGCCCGGGGGATAGGTCTGAGCAATTCTTC. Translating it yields CASSPGDRSEQFF.